This TCR beta chain is from a study of T-cell reconstitution after alpha-beta-depleted transplantation in children. This clonotype has just a few counts. Its antigen is not known. CDR3 length equals 15 residues. Germline loops: CDR1 MDHEN, CDR2 SYDVKM. Trimming left V 3 bases short and J 2 bases short, with 14 bases between. The TCRbeta library was prepared with unique molecular identifiers. Each CDR3 protein is one row after TCRdb ran MiXCR on the PCR reads. The sample includes a few hundred thousand distinct CDR3 sequences, roughly 15% seen only once; the top ten take around 28%. Points from the study as a whole: T-cell numbers and diversity, one year after transplant, stemmed largely from T cells that were newly produced.

The receptor comes from a boy in the first two years of life who had a stem cell transplant for Wiskott-Aldrich syndrome, so the T cells may come from the graft donor. The sample consisted of PBMCs, mostly from graft donor cells, taken 360 days after TCRalphabeta/CD19-depleted stem cell transplant. The chain is built from TRBV28 and TRBJ2-7, with D possibly matching TRBD2 (6 bases). This CDR3 is CASSFIRGYPYEQYF. CDR3 DNA: TGTGCCAGCAGTTTCATCCGGGGGTACCCCTACGAGCAGTACTTC.